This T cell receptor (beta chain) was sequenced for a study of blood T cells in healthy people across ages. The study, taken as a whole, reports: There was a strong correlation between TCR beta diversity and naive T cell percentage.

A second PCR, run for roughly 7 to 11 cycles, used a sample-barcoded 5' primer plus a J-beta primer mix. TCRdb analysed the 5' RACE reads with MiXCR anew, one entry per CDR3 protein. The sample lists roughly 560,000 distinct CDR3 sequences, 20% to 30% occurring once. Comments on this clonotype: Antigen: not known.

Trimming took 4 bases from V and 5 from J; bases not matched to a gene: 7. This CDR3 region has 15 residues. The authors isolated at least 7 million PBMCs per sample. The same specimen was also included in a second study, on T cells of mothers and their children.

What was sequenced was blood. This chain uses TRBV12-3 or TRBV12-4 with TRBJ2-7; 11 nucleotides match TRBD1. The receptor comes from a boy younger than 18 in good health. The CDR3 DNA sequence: TGTGCCAGCAGTTCCGGGACAGGGGGTATACACGAGCAGTACTTC. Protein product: CASSSGTGGIHEQYF.